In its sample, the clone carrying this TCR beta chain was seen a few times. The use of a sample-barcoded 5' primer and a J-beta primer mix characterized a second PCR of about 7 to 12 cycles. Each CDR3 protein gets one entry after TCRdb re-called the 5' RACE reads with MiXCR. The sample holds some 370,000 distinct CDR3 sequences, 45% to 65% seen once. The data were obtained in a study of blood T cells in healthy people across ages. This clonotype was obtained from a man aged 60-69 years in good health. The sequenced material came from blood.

The CDR3: CASSLAELAGGSTYNEQFF. CDR3 DNA: TGCGCCAGCAGCTTGGCCGAACTAGCGGGGGGCTCTACCTACAATGAGCAGTTCTTC. This sequence joins TRBV5-1 and TRBJ2-1; TRBD2 aligns across 12 bases. V lost 0 bases to trimming and J lost 2 bases; unmatched junction nucleotides: 9. CDR3 length equals 19 residues. From germline, CDR1 is SGHRS and CDR2 YFSETQ.